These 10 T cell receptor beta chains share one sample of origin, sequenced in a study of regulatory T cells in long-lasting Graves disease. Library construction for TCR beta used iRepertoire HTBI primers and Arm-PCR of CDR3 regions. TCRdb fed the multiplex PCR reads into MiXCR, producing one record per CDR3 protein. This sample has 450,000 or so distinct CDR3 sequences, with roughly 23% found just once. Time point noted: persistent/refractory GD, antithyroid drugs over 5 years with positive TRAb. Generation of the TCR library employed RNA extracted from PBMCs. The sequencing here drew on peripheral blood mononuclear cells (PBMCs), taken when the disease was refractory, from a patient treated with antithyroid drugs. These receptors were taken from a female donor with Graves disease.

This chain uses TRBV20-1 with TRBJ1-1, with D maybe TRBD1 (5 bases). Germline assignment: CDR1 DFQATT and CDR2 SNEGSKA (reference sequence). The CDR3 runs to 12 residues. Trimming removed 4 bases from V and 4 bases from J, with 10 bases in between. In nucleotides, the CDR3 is TGCAGTGCTACAGGGTTGGCCACTGAAGCTTTCTTT. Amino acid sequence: CSATGLATEAFF.

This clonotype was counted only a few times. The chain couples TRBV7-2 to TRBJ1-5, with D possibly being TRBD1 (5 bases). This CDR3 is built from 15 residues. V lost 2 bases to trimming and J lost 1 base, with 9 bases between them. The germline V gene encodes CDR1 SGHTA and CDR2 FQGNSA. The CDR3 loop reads CASSLQGTSNQPQHF. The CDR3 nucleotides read TGTGCCAGCAGCTTACAGGGTACGAGCAATCAGCCCCAGCATTTT.

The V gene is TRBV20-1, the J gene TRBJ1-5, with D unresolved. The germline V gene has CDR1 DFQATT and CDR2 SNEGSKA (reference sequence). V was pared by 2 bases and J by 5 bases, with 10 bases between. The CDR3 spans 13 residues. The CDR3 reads CSARRPTDQPQHF. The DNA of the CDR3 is TGCAGTGCTAGACGTCCTACTGATCAGCCCCAGCATTTT.

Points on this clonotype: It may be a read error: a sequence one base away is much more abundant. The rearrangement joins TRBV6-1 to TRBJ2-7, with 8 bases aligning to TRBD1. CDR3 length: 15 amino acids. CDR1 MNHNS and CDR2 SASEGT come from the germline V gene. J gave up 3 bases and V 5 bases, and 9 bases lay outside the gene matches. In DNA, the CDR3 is TGTGCCAGCAGTCTCCGACAGGGGACAGGCTACGAGCAGTACTTC. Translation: CASSLRQGTGYEQYF.

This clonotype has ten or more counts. The CDR3 loop is CATSKPTVQGFYEQYF. The DNA of the CDR3 is TGTGCCACCTCCAAACCCACCGTACAGGGGTTCTACGAGCAGTACTTC. The rearrangement links TRBV6-1 to TRBJ2-7; 7 nucleotides align to TRBD1. The junction had 18 bases not matched to a gene; V was cut back by 10 bases and J by 3 bases. Germline assignment: CDR1 MNHNS and CDR2 SASEGT. This CDR3 is built from 16 residues.

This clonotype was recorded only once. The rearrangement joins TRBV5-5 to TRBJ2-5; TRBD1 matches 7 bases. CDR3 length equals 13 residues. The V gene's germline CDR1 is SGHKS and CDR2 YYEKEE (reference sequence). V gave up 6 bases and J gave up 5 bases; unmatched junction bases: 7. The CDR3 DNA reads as TGTGCCAGCACCCGTAGGGGGCTGGAGACCCAGTACTTC. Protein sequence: CASTRRGLETQYF.

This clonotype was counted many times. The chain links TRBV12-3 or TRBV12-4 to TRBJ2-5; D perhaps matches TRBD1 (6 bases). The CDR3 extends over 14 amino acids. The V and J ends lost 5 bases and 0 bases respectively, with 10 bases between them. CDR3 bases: TGTGCCAGCAGTCCTTACAGGGACCAAGAGACCCAGTACTTC. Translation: CASSPYRDQETQYF.

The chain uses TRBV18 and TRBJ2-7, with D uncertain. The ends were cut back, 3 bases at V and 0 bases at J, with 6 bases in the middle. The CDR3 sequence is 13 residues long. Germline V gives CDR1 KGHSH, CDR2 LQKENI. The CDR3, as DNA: TGTGCCAGCTCACCGTATAGCTCCTACGAGCAGTACTTC. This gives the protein CASSPYSSYEQYF.

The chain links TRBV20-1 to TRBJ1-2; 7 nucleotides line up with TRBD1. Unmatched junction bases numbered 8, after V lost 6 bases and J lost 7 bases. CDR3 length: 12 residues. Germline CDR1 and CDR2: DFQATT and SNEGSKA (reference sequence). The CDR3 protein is CSATQGVGGYTF. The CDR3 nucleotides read TGCAGTGCAACTCAGGGGGTGGGTGGCTACACCTTC.

The CDR3 here is CASSEDTILYNEQFF. CDR3 bases: TGCGCCAGCTCCGAAGACACCATCCTTTACAATGAGCAGTTCTTC. The V gene is TRBV5-1, the J gene TRBJ2-1; D unresolved. The V gene's germline CDR1 is SGHRS and CDR2 YFSETQ. V lost 7 bases and J lost 4, with 18 bases in between. This CDR3 contains 15 residues.